Listed below are T cell receptor beta chains from one sample, sequenced in a study of blood T cell repertoires in COVID-19. Some clones are missing from TCRdb's copy, which holds only in-frame ones; the method was immunoSEQ multiplex PCR. The sample shows about 210,000 clones, under 95% of them seen only once. The sequenced sample consisted of peripheral blood. The receptors derive from a man under 40 with acute or convalescent COVID-19. The CDR3 runs from the conserved cysteine through the conserved F or W. Each record gives: D gene, V gene, clone size, J gene, CDR3 protein, CDR3 DNA. A D gene is named only where the DNA matches it firmly. Rows may omit the clone size; those that give it use once, few, many or a size class.

-	TRBV6-5	-	TRBJ2-2	CATNSQRNTGELFF	TGTGCCACCAATAGCCAGAGAAACACCGGGGAGCTGTTTTTT
-	TRBV6-5	once	TRBJ2-7	CASSPGAGADYEQYF	TGTGCCAGCAGTCCCGGGGCAGGGGCTGACTACGAGCAGTACTTC
-	TRBV19	-	TRBJ1-2	CASSKGDRYGYTF	TGTGCCAGTAGTAAGGGGGATCGCTATGGCTACACCTTC
-	TRBV27	-	TRBJ2-7	CASSFERGYEQYF	TGTGCCAGCAGTTTTGAACGGGGATACGAGCAGTACTTC
-	TRBV7-9	-	TRBJ1-1	CASSLLGGGTEAFF	TGTGCCAGCAGCTTACTTGGGGGCGGAACTGAAGCTTTCTTT
-	TRBV6-6	-	TRBJ1-5	CASSNGLFNQPQHF	TGTGCCAGCAGTAATGGGCTGTTCAATCAGCCCCAGCATTTT
TRBD1	TRBV28	-	TRBJ1-1	CASAPQGVNTEAFF	TGTGCCAGCGCCCCGCAGGGGGTAAACACTGAAGCTTTCTTT
TRBD1	TRBV19	-	TRBJ1-1	CASHDRGPQTEAFF	TGTGCCAGTCACGACAGGGGGCCGCAAACTGAAGCTTTCTTT
-	TRBV5-1	once	TRBJ1-1	CASSREVQPNTEAFF	TGCGCCAGCAGCCGTGAAGTACAGCCGAACACTGAAGCTTTCTTT
-	TRBV4-1	-	TRBJ2-3	CASSQDVRGTQYF	TGCGCCAGCAGCCAAGATGTACGGGGTACGCAGTATTTT
TRBD2	TRBV4-2	-	TRBJ2-2	CASSQVAGTNTGELFF	TGTGCCAGCAGCCAGGTAGCGGGGACGAACACCGGGGAGCTGTTTTTT
-	TRBV13	-	TRBJ2-3	CASSLRGVTDTQYF	TGTGCCAGCAGCCTCCGTGGAGTCACAGATACGCAGTATTTT
-	TRBV25-1	few	TRBJ2-2	CASSDRGDTGELFF	TGTGCCAGCAGTGATAGAGGCGACACCGGGGAGCTGTTTTTT
-	TRBV15	-	TRBJ2-2	CATSRDLTGELFF	TGTGCCACCAGCAGAGATTTAACCGGGGAGCTGTTTTTT
-	TRBV6-6	-	TRBJ1-1	CASSYPPGTEAFF	TGTGCCAGCAGTTACCCCCCGGGCACTGAAGCTTTCTTT
-	TRBV11-3	-	TRBJ1-2	CASSLGGGYGYTF	TGTGCCAGCAGCTTAGGGGGAGGCTATGGCTACACCTTC
-	TRBV28	-	TRBJ2-7	CASSWAANYEQYF	TGTGCCAGCTCGTGGGCAGCTAACTACGAGCAGTACTTC
-	TRBV5-1	-	TRBJ1-3	CASSLEGGTFSGNTIYF	TGCGCCAGCAGCTTGGAGGGGGGGACCTTCTCTGGAAACACCATATATTTT
TRBD2	TRBV6-6	-	TRBJ2-2	CASGRLAGAVGELFF	TGTGCCAGCGGCCGACTAGCGGGAGCAGTCGGGGAGCTGTTTTTT
TRBD2	TRBV5-1	few	TRBJ2-5	CASSFGLGQETQYF	TGCGCCAGCAGCTTCGGACTAGGCCAAGAGACCCAGTACTTC
TRBD2	TRBV7-3	-	TRBJ2-2	CASSLISGSGGELFF	TGTGCCAGCAGCTTAATTAGCGGGAGTGGAGGGGAGCTGTTTTTT